The rows below give T cell receptor beta chains drawn from one sample of a study of shared clonotypes between healthy human individuals. Sequencing was performed with immunoSEQ multiplex PCR; in TCRdb, only in-frame clones are kept and a portion is missing. In the table there are around 500,000 clones, around 78% of which are singletons. The sequencing sample was made of PBMCs. The receptors were sampled from a woman aged 40 to 50 in good health. Some clones in this sample may be carry-over from other donors' samples. The CDR3 runs from the conserved cysteine through the conserved F or W. A D gene is named only where the DNA matches it firmly. Clone sizes are given selectively: once, few, many, or a class where the clone is expanded.

j_gene: TRBJ1-6; v_gene: TRBV9; abundance: once; d_gene: NA; CDR3aa: CASSVGLGGSPLHF; CDR3nt: TGTGCCAGCAGCGTGGGCCTCGGGGGTTCACCCCTCCACTTT
j_gene: TRBJ2-2; v_gene: TRBV28; abundance: NA; d_gene: TRBD2; CDR3aa: CASSWGLAANTGELFF; CDR3nt: TGTGCCAGCAGTTGGGGACTAGCGGCTAACACCGGGGAGCTGTTTTTT
j_gene: TRBJ2-5; v_gene: TRBV11-3; abundance: NA; d_gene: TRBD1; CDR3aa: CASSLGGQGETQYF; CDR3nt: TGTGCCAGCAGCTTAGGGGGACAGGGGGAGACCCAGTACTTC
j_gene: TRBJ1-1; v_gene: TRBV7-3; abundance: few; d_gene: NA; CDR3aa: CASSLGVDTEAFF; CDR3nt: TGTGCCAGCAGCTTAGGGGTTGACACTGAAGCTTTCTTT
j_gene: TRBJ2-2; v_gene: TRBV7-2; abundance: few; d_gene: NA; CDR3aa: CASSDQGTGELFF; CDR3nt: TGTGCCAGCAGCGATCAGGGGACCGGGGAGCTGTTTTTT
j_gene: TRBJ1-2; v_gene: TRBV28; abundance: few; d_gene: NA; CDR3aa: CASSLPAVYGYTF; CDR3nt: TGTGCCAGCAGTTTGCCGGCAGTGTATGGCTACACCTTC
j_gene: TRBJ2-1; v_gene: TRBV5-1; abundance: NA; d_gene: NA; CDR3aa: CASSLGDWYSRSYNEQFF; CDR3nt: TGCGCCAGCAGCTTAGGGGACTGGTACTCCCGCTCCTACAATGAGCAGTTCTTC
j_gene: TRBJ2-1; v_gene: TRBV5-1; abundance: NA; d_gene: TRBD2; CDR3aa: CASSSLWSSGGLNEQFF; CDR3nt: TGCGCCAGCAGCTCATTGTGGTCTAGCGGAGGACTCAATGAGCAGTTCTTC
j_gene: TRBJ2-2; v_gene: TRBV19; abundance: few; d_gene: TRBD2; CDR3aa: CASRVLAGGALNTGELFF; CDR3nt: TGTGCCAGTAGAGTCCTAGCGGGTGGGGCTTTGAACACCGGGGAGCTGTTTTTT
j_gene: TRBJ2-4; v_gene: TRBV2; abundance: NA; d_gene: NA; CDR3aa: CASSEGARKNIQYF; CDR3nt: TGTGCCAGCAGTGAAGGGGCCAGGAAAAACATTCAGTACTTC
j_gene: TRBJ1-2; v_gene: TRBV28; abundance: NA; d_gene: NA; CDR3aa: CASSGTFTGYTF; CDR3nt: TGTGCCAGCAGTGGGACATTTACTGGCTACACCTTC
j_gene: TRBJ2-4; v_gene: TRBV5-1; abundance: NA; d_gene: NA; CDR3aa: CASSSRAAGDIQYF; CDR3nt: TGCGCCAGCAGCTCAAGGGCCGCTGGGGACATTCAGTACTTC
j_gene: TRBJ2-2; v_gene: TRBV19; abundance: NA; d_gene: NA; CDR3aa: CASSMMGERPGELFF; CDR3nt: TGTGCCAGTAGTATGATGGGAGAACGTCCCGGGGAGCTGTTTTTT
j_gene: TRBJ2-3; v_gene: TRBV5-1; abundance: NA; d_gene: TRBD1; CDR3aa: CASSLRTGPSDTQYF; CDR3nt: TGCGCCAGCAGCTTGAGGACAGGCCCTTCAGATACGCAGTATTTT
j_gene: TRBJ2-7; v_gene: TRBV6-1; abundance: NA; d_gene: NA; CDR3aa: CASSEHGYEQYF; CDR3nt: TGTGCCAGCAGTGAACACGGCTACGAGCAGTACTTC
j_gene: TRBJ2-7; v_gene: TRBV7-9; abundance: NA; d_gene: NA; CDR3aa: CASSATRYEQYF; CDR3nt: TGTGCCAGCAGCGCCACTCGGTACGAGCAGTACTTC
j_gene: TRBJ2-5; v_gene: TRBV18; abundance: NA; d_gene: NA; CDR3aa: CASSPRQQETQYF; CDR3nt: TGTGCCAGCTCACCACGACAGCAAGAGACCCAGTACTTC
j_gene: TRBJ2-3; v_gene: TRBV27; abundance: many; d_gene: NA; CDR3aa: CASRPNMRSTDTQYF; CDR3nt: TGTGCCAGCAGACCAAACATGAGGAGTACAGATACGCAGTATTTT
j_gene: TRBJ2-1; v_gene: TRBV5-1; abundance: NA; d_gene: TRBD2; CDR3aa: CASSPLAELYNEQFF; CDR3nt: TGCGCCAGCAGCCCACTAGCGGAGCTATACAATGAGCAGTTCTTC
j_gene: TRBJ2-3; v_gene: TRBV29-1; abundance: NA; d_gene: TRBD2; CDR3aa: CSVDLAGVTDTQYF; CDR3nt: TGCAGCGTTGACCTAGCGGGAGTCACAGATACGCAGTATTTT
j_gene: TRBJ2-7; v_gene: TRBV7-8; abundance: NA; d_gene: NA; CDR3aa: CASSLDMAGQYF; CDR3nt: TGTGCCAGCAGCTTAGACATGGCGGGGCAGTACTTC
j_gene: TRBJ1-5; v_gene: TRBV6-6; abundance: few; d_gene: TRBD1; CDR3aa: CASSYLGQGLVQPQHF; CDR3nt: TGTGCCAGCAGCTACCTGGGACAGGGGCTGGTGCAGCCCCAGCATTTT
j_gene: TRBJ1-3; v_gene: TRBV21-1; abundance: NA; d_gene: NA; CDR3aa: CASSNYPGGSGNTIYF; CDR3nt: TGTGCCAGCAGCAACTACCCAGGGGGCTCTGGAAACACCATATATTTT
j_gene: TRBJ1-2; v_gene: TRBV6-5; abundance: NA; d_gene: NA; CDR3aa: CATQGRGEGNYGYTF; CDR3nt: TGTGCCACCCAGGGACGAGGGGAAGGGAACTATGGCTACACCTTC
j_gene: TRBJ2-4; v_gene: TRBV27; abundance: NA; d_gene: NA; CDR3aa: CASSSRGSGDIQYF; CDR3nt: TGTGCCAGCAGCTCCCGGGGCTCGGGAGACATTCAGTACTTC
j_gene: TRBJ1-4; v_gene: TRBV29-1; abundance: NA; d_gene: NA; CDR3aa: CSAGSGNEKLFF; CDR3nt: TGCAGCGCGGGCAGTGGTAATGAAAAACTGTTTTTC
j_gene: TRBJ2-3; v_gene: TRBV18; abundance: NA; d_gene: NA; CDR3aa: CASSPQGLVTDTQYF; CDR3nt: TGTGCCAGCTCACCACAGGGTCTTGTCACAGATACGCAGTATTTT
j_gene: TRBJ1-5; v_gene: TRBV19; abundance: few; d_gene: NA; CDR3aa: CASSPRQGNQPQHF; CDR3nt: TGTGCCAGTAGTCCCAGACAGGGCAATCAGCCCCAGCATTTT
j_gene: TRBJ2-3; v_gene: TRBV6-1; abundance: NA; d_gene: NA; CDR3aa: CASSEASLGRDTQYF; CDR3nt: TGTGCCAGCAGTGAAGCTTCACTGGGTCGGGATACGCAGTATTTT
j_gene: TRBJ2-2; v_gene: TRBV7-3; abundance: NA; d_gene: TRBD2; CDR3aa: CASSLLAGEAGELFF; CDR3nt: TGTGCCAGCAGCTTACTAGCGGGAGAAGCCGGGGAGCTGTTTTTT
j_gene: TRBJ2-7; v_gene: TRBV9; abundance: once; d_gene: NA; CDR3aa: CASSVVAETYEQYF; CDR3nt: TGTGCCAGCAGCGTAGTAGCGGAGACGTACGAGCAGTACTTC
j_gene: TRBJ1-2; v_gene: TRBV4-2; abundance: once; d_gene: NA; CDR3aa: CASSQDGGAAYGYTF; CDR3nt: TGTGCCAGCAGCCAAGACGGCGGGGCCGCATATGGCTACACCTTC
j_gene: TRBJ2-1; v_gene: TRBV10-1; abundance: many; d_gene: TRBD2; CDR3aa: CASSEKGGSGSNEQFF; CDR3nt: TGCGCCAGCAGTGAGAAGGGCGGGAGCGGGTCCAATGAGCAGTTCTTC
j_gene: TRBJ2-1; v_gene: TRBV29-1; abundance: once; d_gene: NA; CDR3aa: CSVVPEGGKGEQFF; CDR3nt: TGCAGCGTTGTTCCAGAGGGGGGAAAGGGTGAGCAGTTCTTC
j_gene: TRBJ2-7; v_gene: TRBV5-4; abundance: NA; d_gene: TRBD2; CDR3aa: CASSFSGEQYF; CDR3nt: TGTGCCAGCAGCTTTAGCGGGGAGCAGTACTTC
j_gene: TRBJ2-1; v_gene: TRBV9; abundance: NA; d_gene: NA; CDR3aa: CASSVSPGPEQFF; CDR3nt: TGTGCCAGCAGCGTTTCCCCGGGTCCTGAGCAGTTCTTC
j_gene: TRBJ2-1; v_gene: TRBV7-2; abundance: NA; d_gene: TRBD2; CDR3aa: CASSYRTSGRGEQFF; CDR3nt: TGTGCCAGCAGCTACCGGACTAGCGGGAGAGGTGAGCAGTTCTTC
j_gene: TRBJ1-5; v_gene: TRBV19; abundance: NA; d_gene: NA; CDR3aa: CASRTILGGPQHF; CDR3nt: TGTGCCAGTAGAACCATTCTCGGAGGGCCCCAGCATTTT
j_gene: TRBJ2-5; v_gene: TRBV6-6; abundance: once; d_gene: TRBD2; CDR3aa: CASTGGARETQYF; CDR3nt: TGTGCCAGCACGGGGGGAGCGAGGGAGACCCAGTACTTC
j_gene: TRBJ2-7; v_gene: TRBV27; abundance: NA; d_gene: NA; CDR3aa: CASSLLLASEQYF; CDR3nt: TGTGCCAGCAGTTTATTGCTAGCTTCCGAGCAGTACTTC
j_gene: TRBJ2-1; v_gene: TRBV5-1; abundance: NA; d_gene: NA; CDR3aa: CASSSQASSYNEQFF; CDR3nt: TGCGCCAGCAGCTCGCAGGCGAGCTCCTACAATGAGCAGTTCTTC
j_gene: TRBJ2-1; v_gene: TRBV7-9; abundance: NA; d_gene: TRBD2; CDR3aa: CASSRLAGVDNEQFF; CDR3nt: TGTGCCAGCAGCCGACTAGCGGGAGTCGACAATGAGCAGTTCTTC
j_gene: TRBJ2-7; v_gene: TRBV30; abundance: NA; d_gene: TRBD2; CDR3aa: CAWKRGLAGLSSYEQYF; CDR3nt: TGTGCCTGGAAACGGGGACTAGCGGGACTCAGCTCCTACGAGCAGTACTTC
j_gene: TRBJ2-7; v_gene: TRBV13; abundance: NA; d_gene: NA; CDR3aa: CASSLPGPGYEQYF; CDR3nt: TGTGCCAGCAGTCTCCCCGGGCCCGGGTACGAGCAGTACTTC
j_gene: TRBJ2-6; v_gene: TRBV5-1; abundance: few; d_gene: NA; CDR3aa: CASSVTGNAGANVLTF; CDR3nt: TGCGCCAGCAGCGTTACAGGGAATGCTGGGGCCAACGTCCTGACTTTC
j_gene: TRBJ1-5; v_gene: TRBV18; abundance: NA; d_gene: NA; CDR3aa: CASSKIRGTQEGQPQHF; CDR3nt: TGTGCCAGCTCAAAAATACGGGGCACTCAGGAGGGGCAGCCCCAGCATTTT
j_gene: TRBJ1-2; v_gene: TRBV5-4; abundance: NA; d_gene: NA; CDR3aa: CASSLAGRPVNYGYTF; CDR3nt: TGTGCCAGCAGCTTGGCCGGTCGACCTGTTAACTATGGCTACACCTTC
j_gene: TRBJ1-4; v_gene: TRBV5-1; abundance: NA; d_gene: NA; CDR3aa: CASSLGDYLEDEKLFF; CDR3nt: TGCGCCAGCAGCTTGGGAGACTACCTTGAGGATGAAAAACTGTTTTTT
j_gene: TRBJ2-1; v_gene: TRBV5-1; abundance: NA; d_gene: TRBD2; CDR3aa: CASRNSGSSYNEQFF; CDR3nt: TGCGCCAGCAGAAATAGCGGGAGCTCCTACAATGAGCAGTTCTTC
j_gene: TRBJ2-3; v_gene: TRBV30; abundance: NA; d_gene: TRBD2; CDR3aa: CAWSVTGTRKTDTQYF; CDR3nt: TGTGCCTGGAGTGTGACCGGGACTAGAAAGACAGATACGCAGTATTTT
j_gene: TRBJ2-1; v_gene: TRBV19; abundance: NA; d_gene: TRBD2; CDR3aa: CASSILAGGVNEQFF; CDR3nt: TGTGCCAGTAGTATATTAGCGGGGGGGGTCAATGAGCAGTTCTTC
j_gene: TRBJ2-7; v_gene: TRBV5-1; abundance: NA; d_gene: NA; CDR3aa: CASSLAQNWGEQYF; CDR3nt: TGCGCCAGCAGCTTGGCGCAAAATTGGGGCGAGCAGTACTTC